This passage covers 23 T cell receptor beta chains from one sample sequenced in a study of T cell responses to AZD1222 COVID-19 vaccine. TCRdb keeps only in-frame clones here, not all; method: immunoSEQ multiplex PCR. This table has about 82,000 clones, roughly 80% appearing once. The source was peripheral blood, collected 28 days after the second AZD1222 dose. The receptors stem from an adult who received the AZD1222 COVID-19 vaccine.

The chain couples TRBV2 to TRBJ2-2; tentative D call: TRBD1 (6 bases). The CDR3 extends over 15 amino acids. Germline assignment: CDR1 SNHLY and CDR2 FYNNEI. V gave up 7 bases and J gave up 1 base, with 13 bases separating them. The CDR3 sequence: CASNIETGNTGELFF. CDR3 DNA: TGTGCCAGCAATATTGAGACAGGGAACACCGGGGAGCTGTTTTTT.

Here the CDR3 reads CASSLAGSRNNEKLFF. In DNA form, the CDR3 reads TGTGCCAGCAGCTTGGCCGGTTCACGGAATAATGAAAAACTGTTTTTT. V is TRBV5-6 and J is TRBJ1-4, with unresolved D. Germline values: CDR1 SGHDT, CDR2 YYEEEE. Trimming shortened V by 0 bases and J by 4 bases, and 13 bases separated the two germline ends. The CDR3 is made up of 16 amino acids.

This clone was counted between two and nine times. V and J are TRBV28 and TRBJ1-2; D call uncertain. The V and J ends lost 5 bases and 7 bases respectively, with 14 bases between them. The germline V gene has CDR1 MDHEN and CDR2 SYDVKM. This CDR3 comprises 13 residues. DNA for the CDR3: TGTGCCAGCAGTGCAGATATATCCAGTGGCTACACCTTC. It is translated as CASSADISSGYTF.

The chain carries TRBV27 and TRBJ1-2, with D perhaps matching TRBD1 (6 bases). Germline V gives CDR1 MNHEY, CDR2 SMNVEV (reference sequence). V lost 3 bases, J lost 0 bases, and 14 bases lay in between. This CDR3 is 16 amino acids long. Written as DNA, the CDR3 is TGTGCCAGCAGTTTTGGGAGACAGGTAGCTAACTATGGCTACACCTTC. Translating it yields CASSFGRQVANYGYTF.

This clone was observed once. This chain joins TRBV4-1 and TRBJ2-3; 10 nucleotides agree with TRBD1. Germline V gives CDR1 MGHRA, CDR2 YSYEKL. There are 15 residues in the CDR3. Trimming took 3 bases from V and 1 from J; bases not matched to a gene: 1. CDR3 in DNA: TGCGCCAGCAGCCAGGGGACAGGGGGCACAGATACGCAGTATTTT. It yields the protein CASSQGTGGTDTQYF.

The V and J genes are TRBV28 and TRBJ2-1, with D unclear. Germline V CDR1 and CDR2: MDHEN, SYDVKM. V was clipped by 4 bases and J by 7 bases, with 14 bases between them. The CDR3 covers 14 residues. CDR3 in DNA: TGTGCCAGCAGTTACGGAGACGGTGGAAATGAGCAGTTCTTC. Protein: CASSYGDGGNEQFF.

The genes are TRBV5-6 and TRBJ1-1, with a weak D call TRBD1 (5 bases). The V gene's germline CDR1 is SGHDT and CDR2 YYEEEE. The CDR3 contains 14 residues. V was trimmed by 2 bases and J by 9 bases, leaving 17 bases between them. CDR3 DNA: TGTGCCAGCAGCTTAGTATCAGGGCCGGGGAAAGCTTTCTTT. It encodes CASSLVSGPGKAFF.

CDR3 DNA sequence: TGTGCCAGCAGCTTAGCACAGGGGAGTTTGGGCGAGCAGTACTTC. Amino acids: CASSLAQGSLGEQYF. This chain links TRBV7-6 with TRBJ2-7; 7 nucleotides line up with TRBD1. Unmatched junction bases numbered 8, after V lost 0 bases and J lost 6 bases. Germline-derived CDR1 and CDR2 are SGHVS and FNYEAQ. The CDR3 spans 15 residues. Using reference TRBV7-6 and TRBJ2-7 for the parts outside the CDR3, the full variable domain is GAGVSQSPRYKVTKRGQDVALRCDPISGHVSLYWYRQALGQGPEFLTYFNYEAQQDKSGLPNDRFSAERPEGSISTLTIQRTEQRDSAMYRCASSLAQGSLGEQYFGPGTRLTVT.

The V gene is TRBV5-1, the J gene TRBJ2-7, with a possible D match to TRBD2 (5 bases). This CDR3 comprises 15 residues. Germline V gene data show CDR1 as SGHRS and CDR2 as YFSETQ. The ends were cut back, 0 bases at V and 0 bases at J, with 10 bases in the middle. The CDR3 is CASSLDSANSYEQYF. The CDR3 DNA follows: TGCGCCAGCAGCTTGGATAGCGCGAACTCCTACGAGCAGTACTTC.

The V call is TRBV10-3, the J call TRBJ2-1; D is unresolved. The V and J ends lost 2 bases and 10 bases respectively, with 9 bases between them. Germline values: CDR1 ENHRY, CDR2 SYGVKD. The CDR3 runs 12 residues. The CDR3 loop reads CAISEGGDEQFF. DNA for the CDR3: TGTGCCATCAGTGAGGGTGGAGACGAGCAGTTCTTC.

The V call is TRBV6-2 or TRBV6-3, the J call TRBJ2-7, with 12 bases that match TRBD2. The ends lost 5 bases at V and 4 bases at J; junction bases unmatched: 3. Germline CDR1 MNHEY, CDR2 SVGEGT. CDR3 length equals 14 residues. The CDR3 sequence: CASSRTSGEYEQYF. CDR3 DNA: TGTGCCAGCAGTCGGACTAGCGGGGAGTACGAGCAGTACTTC.

This chain uses TRBV3-1 (or the pseudogene TRBV3-2) with TRBJ2-2, with D unclear. The germline V gene has CDR1 LGHDT and CDR2 YNNKEL (reference sequence). This CDR3 comprises 14 residues. V was clipped by 1 base and J by 2 bases, with 5 bases between them. The CDR3 DNA follows: TGTGCCAGCAGCCAAGTGTTTAACACCGGGGAGCTGTTTTTT. Its translation: CASSQVFNTGELFF.

V and J are TRBV7-2 and TRBJ2-2, with a tentative D call TRBD2 (6 bases). The CDR3 has 14 residues. Trimming shortened V by 2 bases and J by 6 bases, and 10 bases separated the two germline ends. In germline, CDR1 is SGHTA, CDR2 FQGNSA. The CDR3 loop reads CASSLRSGPGELFF. In DNA form, the CDR3 reads TGTGCCAGCAGCTTAAGGAGCGGGCCCGGGGAGCTGTTTTTT.

The chain carries TRBV3-1 (or the pseudogene TRBV3-2) and TRBJ2-7, with unresolved D. V lost 0 bases and J lost 3, with 9 bases in between. CDR3 length: 14 amino acids. The germline V gene has CDR1 LGHDT and CDR2 YNNKEL (reference sequence). CDR3 region: CASSQEATRYEQYF. As DNA, the CDR3 is TGTGCCAGCAGCCAAGAGGCCACCCGCTACGAGCAGTACTTC.

The J gene is TRBJ1-3, the V gene TRBV7-3; TRBD1 is a possible D gene (5 bases). CDR1 and CDR2 from the germline V gene are SGHTA and FQGTGA. The CDR3 length is 14 residues. The V end lost 4 bases, the J end lost 0 bases, and 7 bases lay between the germline ends. CDR3 sequence: CASSSTASGNTIYF. The CDR3 nucleotides are TGTGCCAGCAGCTCGACAGCCTCTGGAAACACCATATATTTT. Based on the CDR3 plus reference TRBV7-3 and TRBJ1-3, the full variable domain is GAGVSQTPSNKVTEKGKYVELRCDPISGHTALYWYRQSLGQGPEFLIYFQGTGAADDSGLPNDRFFAVRPEGSVSTLKIQRTERGDSAVYLCASSSTASGNTIYFGEGSWLTVV.

The chain's CDR3 is CASSYRGGSDNYGYTF. The CDR3, as DNA: TGTGCCAGCAGCTACAGAGGGGGTTCGGATAACTATGGCTACACCTTC. The V gene is TRBV7-9, the J gene TRBJ1-2; a weak D match, TRBD1 (6 bases). The CDR3 runs 16 residues. Germline lookup yields CDR1 SEHNR and CDR2 FQNEAQ (reference sequence). Deletions cut 4 bases from V and 1 base from J, with 16 bases between.

The chain links TRBV18 to TRBJ2-5; the match to TRBD2 covers 9 bases. V shed 1 base and J 5 bases; nucleotides not matched to a gene: 14. This CDR3 comprises 18 residues. Germline V gives CDR1 KGHSH, CDR2 LQKENI. The chain's CDR3 is CASSPRTSSGSGWETQYF. DNA of the CDR3: TGTGCCAGCTCACCACGGACTAGTAGCGGGAGTGGCTGGGAGACCCAGTACTTC.

The CDR3 coding sequence is TGTGCCAGCAGCTCCAACACCGGGGAGCTGTTTTTT. Translated, it gives CASSSNTGELFF. V is TRBV6-2 or TRBV6-3 and J is TRBJ2-2; no definite D call. Germline assignment: CDR1 MNHEY and CDR2 SVGEGT. Trimming took 6 bases from V and 2 from J, leaving 4 bases between them. CDR3 size: 12 residues.

As DNA, the CDR3 is TGTGCCTGGAGTGCCGGCAACCGCTACGAGCAGTACTTC. Protein: CAWSAGNRYEQYF. The chain carries TRBV30 and TRBJ2-7; no clear D. This CDR3 comprises 13 residues. Trimming removed 1 base at V and 3 bases at J, with 10 bases between. Germline V CDR1 and CDR2: GTSNPN, SVGIG (reference sequence).

The chain couples TRBV27 to TRBJ1-5; 12 bases align to TRBD1. This CDR3 is 19 amino acids long. CDR1 MNHEY and CDR2 SMNVEV come from the germline V gene (reference sequence). The V gene end was trimmed by 1 base and the J gene end by 0 bases; junction bases not matched to a gene: 7. The CDR3 reads CASSLLGQGAFSSNQPQHF. CDR3 bases: TGTGCCAGCAGTTTATTGGGACAGGGGGCTTTTTCTAGCAATCAGCCCCAGCATTTT.

The gene calls are TRBV5-6 and TRBJ1-1, with 7 nucleotides matching TRBD1. The ends lost 5 bases at V and 13 bases at J; junction bases unmatched: 11. Germline V gene lookup returns CDR1 SGHDT and CDR2 YYEEEE. This CDR3 region has 12 residues. CDR3 region: CASRYGQALDFF. The CDR3 DNA reads TGTGCCAGCAGATACGGACAGGCCCTAGATTTCTTT. The full variable domain, in which reference TRBV5-6 and TRBJ1-1 provide the parts outside the CDR3, is DAGVTQSPTHLIKTRGQQVTLRCSPKSGHDTVSWYQQALGQGPQFIFQYYEEEERQRGNFPDRFSGHQFPNYSSELNVNALLLGDSALYLCASRYGQALDFFGQGTRLTVV.

J is TRBJ2-2 and V is TRBV3-1 (or the pseudogene TRBV3-2), with 11 bases that match TRBD2. The J segment lost 0 bases and the V segment lost 4 bases, leaving 7 bases of the junction unmatched. Looked up from germline, CDR1 is LGHDT and CDR2 is YNNKEL (reference sequence). The CDR3 extends over 18 amino acids. The CDR3 sequence: CASSPRLAGTSNTGELFF. CDR3 nucleotides: TGTGCCAGCAGCCCCAGACTAGCGGGAACCTCGAACACCGGGGAGCTGTTTTTT.

In its sample, this clone was seen a few times. This chain joins TRBV19 and TRBJ1-1, with D possibly TRBD1 on 5 matching bases. The CDR3 consists of 12 residues. V lost 7 bases to trimming and J lost 6 bases, with 12 bases between them. Germline loops: CDR1 LNHDA, CDR2 SQIVND (reference sequence). The CDR3 loop is CASTRGWAEAFF. The CDR3 DNA sequence: TGTGCCAGTACTAGGGGATGGGCTGAAGCTTTCTTT.